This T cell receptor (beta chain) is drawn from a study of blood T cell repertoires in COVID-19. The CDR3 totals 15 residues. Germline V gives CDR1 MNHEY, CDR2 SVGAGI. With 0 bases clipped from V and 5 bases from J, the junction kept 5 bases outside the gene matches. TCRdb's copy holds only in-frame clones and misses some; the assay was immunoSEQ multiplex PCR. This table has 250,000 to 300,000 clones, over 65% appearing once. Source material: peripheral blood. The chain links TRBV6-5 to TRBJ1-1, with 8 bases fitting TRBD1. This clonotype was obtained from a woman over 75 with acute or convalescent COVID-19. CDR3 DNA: TGTGCCAGCAGTTACTCGCAGGGGGCAGGTACTGAAGCTTTCTTT. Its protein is CASSYSQGAGTEAFF.